These 7 T cell receptor beta chains originate from one sample sequenced in a study of T cells in Graves' hyperthyroidism and ophthalmopathy (dated by TCRdb to the late 2010s). The library was obtained by multiplex PCR. The instrument given in TCRdb is Illumina HiSeq 2000. TCR beta CDR3 regions were amplified from RNA transcripts. The TCR CDR3 was subjected to a first round of RT-PCR using the HTBI primer set and the Qiagen OneStep RT-PCR kit. TCRdb reworked the public reads: Q25 trimming with fastp, MiXCR clone assembly, productive beta chains retained. Identical CDR3 proteins give one entry, which carries the most common genes and DNA. The table for this sample lists more than 500,000 distinct CDR3 sequences; about 16% of them were counted only once. Of the sample, roughly 29% falls within the top ten clones. What was sequenced was blood. Receptors were obtained from a woman in her twenties or thirties with Graves' ophthalmopathy.

J is TRBJ2-7 and V is TRBV29-1; D perhaps matches TRBD1 (6 bases). V shed 3 bases and J shed 5 bases, with 20 bases lying between them. The CDR3 covers 15 residues. CDR1 SQVTM and CDR2 ANQGSEA come from the germline V gene. The CDR3 DNA sequence: TGCAGCGTTGACGGGGACAAGGCCTCCACCAACGAGCAGTACTTC. Translation gives CSVDGDKASTNEQYF.

The sample holds a few counts of this clonotype. Because the CDR3's place on the DNA is in doubt, the DNA is left out and the CDR3 is given as listed by TCRdb. The J gene is TRBJ1-1, the V gene TRBV27; no DNA check was done on the table's D call, TRBD1. Germline V gene lookup returns CDR1 MNHEY and CDR2 SMNVEV (reference sequence). A total of 17 residues make up the CDR3, ends included. CDR3 sequence reads: CASSIYLCSGGNTEAFF.

This clonotype showed up many times. The chain carries TRBV5-1 and TRBJ2-1, with a tentative D call TRBD2 (6 bases). The CDR3 spans 15 residues. With 4 bases removed from V and 8 bases from J, the gap between germline ends came to 19 bases. Germline CDR1 and CDR2: SGHRS and YFSETQ. The CDR3 here is CASSLGWDLIDEQFF. CDR3 in DNA: TGCGCCAGCAGCCTGGGTTGGGACTTAATCGATGAGCAGTTCTTC.

V gene TRBV19 combines with J gene TRBJ2-5; possible D gene TRBD2, 6 bases. Trimming cost V 3 bases and J 5 bases, with 19 bases left between them. The CDR3 contains 16 residues. CDR1 LNHDA and CDR2 SQIVND come from the germline V gene (reference sequence). CDR3 DNA: TGTGCCAGTAGTATTGGAGAGTCCTCTGCGGGGGAGACCCAGTACTTC. It is translated as CASSIGESSAGETQYF.

This clonotype came up many times. The chain uses TRBV7-8 and TRBJ2-3; 12 positions match TRBD1. The CDR3 is 16 amino acids. Per the germline V gene, CDR1 is SGHVS and CDR2 is FQNEAQ. V lost 2 bases, J lost 3 bases, and 3 bases stayed unmatched. This chain's CDR3 is CASSLRDRGRTDTQYF. The CDR3 nucleotides are TGTGCCAGCAGCTTAAGGGACAGGGGGCGGACAGATACGCAGTATTTT.

This clonotype was detected ten times or more. This sequence joins TRBV12-3 or TRBV12-4 and TRBJ2-3; the match to TRBD2 covers 12 bases. V shed 3 bases, J shed 4 bases, and the junction held 5 bases outside the gene matches. This CDR3 has 16 amino acids. In nucleotides, the CDR3 is TGTGCCAGCAGTTTTGGGCTAGCGGGAGGGGCAGATACGCAGTATTTT. Its protein product is CASSFGLAGGADTQYF.

This clonotype occurred a few times. The genes are TRBV20-1 and TRBJ2-3; 14 bases map to TRBD2. V lost 5 bases and J lost 2; bases outside the gene matches: 12. The CDR3 contains 18 residues. The germline V gene encodes CDR1 DFQATT and CDR2 SNEGSKA (reference sequence). The CDR3 nucleotides read TGCAGTGCTTGGCCGGGACTAGCGGGAGTTGGTGTCACAGATACGCAGTATTTT. It codes for CSAWPGLAGVGVTDTQYF.